Listed here are 14 T cell receptor beta chains from one sample, sequenced in a study of cytomegalovirus exposure and HLA in healthy donors (dated by TCRdb to the late 2010s). The receptor library was made with the immunoSEQ multiplex PCR assay. A mixture of 60 forward primers for TCR Vbeta segments and 13 reverse primers for TCR Jbeta segments was used in the multiplex PCR. TCRdb retrieved this table from immuneACCESS and kept in-frame rearrangements only. Not all clones are present; in checked studies, unresolved V genes account for under half, and no reason is known for the remainder. This sample's table has entries for 100,000 to 150,000 clones. Roughly 4% of the sample is taken by the ten largest. Material: PBMCs. These TCRs come from a man younger than 35 in good health and CMV-seronegative.

The chain links TRBV29-1 to TRBJ2-3; TRBD1 matches 7 bases. CDR3 size: 13 residues. Germline CDR1 reads SQVTM; CDR2 reads ANQGSEA. The junction had 8 bases not matched to a gene; V was cut back by 6 bases and J by 5 bases. DNA of the CDR3: TGCAGCGTGGGGGACAGACTTTTAGATACGCAGTATTTT. Amino acids: CSVGDRLLDTQYF.

Concerning this clone: The identical CDR3 is also encoded by other nucleotide sequences in the sample. CDR3 loop: CAWKYGAGKLFF. The CDR3 region has the DNA TGTGCCTGGAAGTACGGAGCGGGGAAGCTGTTTTTT. V and J are TRBV30 and TRBJ2-2; 7 bases line up with TRBD2. This CDR3 contains 12 residues. The germline gives CDR1 GTSNPN, CDR2 SVGIG (reference sequence). After removal of 4 bases from V and 12 bases from J, the junction contained 8 bases not matched to a gene.

This chain uses TRBV5-4 with TRBJ1-3, with D hard to call. The V and J ends lost 0 bases and 2 bases respectively, with 3 bases between them. Germline V CDR1 and CDR2: SGHNT, YYREEE (reference sequence). This CDR3 has 13 amino acids. The CDR3 nucleotides are TGTGCCAGCAGCTTGGCGGCTGGAAACACCATATATTTT. Protein product: CASSLAAGNTIYF.

This chain links TRBV6-5 with TRBJ1-1; D ambiguous. Trimming took 5 bases from V and 7 from J, leaving 17 bases between them. The germline CDR1 and CDR2 sequences are MNHEY and SVGAGI. CDR3 length: 14 residues. The CDR3 nucleotides are TGTGCCAGCAGTCCCCCCCCCACTCGGGGTGAAGCTTTCTTT. Translated, it gives CASSPPPTRGEAFF.

On this clone: One junction end does not reproduce the germline sequence, and a read error may be involved. This chain joins TRBV13 and TRBJ2-7, with a possible D match to TRBD2 (6 bases). From germline, CDR1 is PRHDT and CDR2 FYEKMQ (reference sequence). The CDR3 runs 15 residues. The CDR3 protein is CASSLGLSRSYEQYF. The CDR3 nucleotides are TGTGCCAGCAGCCTAGGACTATCCCGCTCCTACGAGCAGTACTTC.

The genes are TRBV6-1 and TRBJ1-1, with 10 nucleotides matching TRBD1. With 5 bases clipped from V and 11 bases from J, the junction kept 8 bases outside the gene matches. The CDR3 is 13 amino acids. Germline V CDR1 and CDR2: MNHNS, SASEGT. CDR3: CASSPARQGAAFF. Written as DNA, the CDR3 is TGTGCCAGCAGTCCAGCTAGACAGGGGGCCGCTTTCTTT.

This rearrangement joins TRBV13 to TRBJ2-1; D is perhaps TRBD2 (7 bases). Germline V gives CDR1 PRHDT, CDR2 FYEKMQ (reference sequence). V lost 4 bases and J lost 1, with 11 bases in between. The CDR3 has 15 residues. CDR3 nucleotide sequence: TGTGCCAGCAGCTCGGGGAGGGGGTCCTACAATGAGCAGTTCTTC. As protein: CASSSGRGSYNEQFF.

The rearrangement uses TRBV30 and TRBJ1-2; 7 nucleotides match TRBD1. V was pared by 4 bases and J by 1 base, with 9 bases of the junction left unmatched. Per the germline V gene, CDR1 is GTSNPN and CDR2 is SVGIG (reference sequence). The CDR3 length is 15 residues. The CDR3 DNA reads as TGTGCCTGGATATACAGGGACAGAGGTAACTATGGCTACACCTTC. Its translation: CAWIYRDRGNYGYTF.

The rearrangement joins TRBV19 to TRBJ1-5; 9 positions match TRBD1. The V gene end was trimmed by 5 bases and the J gene end by 0 bases; junction bases not matched to a gene: 5. The germline gives CDR1 LNHDA, CDR2 SQIVND (reference sequence). This CDR3 comprises 16 residues. The CDR3 nucleotides read TGTGCCAGTAGTGGGGGACAGGGCCTTAGCAATCAGCCCCAGCATTTT. It translates to CASSGGQGLSNQPQHF.

The chain couples TRBV7-9 to TRBJ1-1; 10 positions match TRBD1. This CDR3 region has 16 residues. Per germline, CDR1 SEHNR and CDR2 FQNEAQ (reference sequence). J gave up 6 bases and V 5 bases, and 12 bases lay outside the gene matches. In nucleotides, the CDR3 is TGTGCCAGCAGCCTCCCCAACGACAGGGGGCGGCCTGAAGCTTTCTTT. It yields the protein CASSLPNDRGRPEAFF.

The rearrangement links TRBV30 to TRBJ1-1; 8 nucleotides match TRBD1. Germline assignment: CDR1 GTSNPN and CDR2 SVGIG (reference sequence). V shed 3 bases, J shed 4 bases, and the junction held 4 bases outside the gene matches. The length of the CDR3 is 13 residues. The CDR3 reads CAWSTTGGTEAFF. CDR3 in DNA: TGTGCCTGGAGCACTACAGGGGGCACTGAAGCTTTCTTT.

CDR3 residues: CASSSVFRGSYEQYF. CDR3 sequence (DNA): TGTGCCAGCAGCTCCGTATTCAGGGGATCCTACGAGCAGTACTTC. The rearrangement joins TRBV7-2 to TRBJ2-7, with D perhaps matching TRBD1 (6 bases). V was cut by 4 bases and J by 1 base, with 14 bases left in between. CDR3 length: 15 residues. The germline CDR1 and CDR2 sequences are SGHTA and FQGNSA. Supplemented by reference TRBV7-2 and TRBJ2-7, the full variable domain reads GAGVSQSPSNKVTEKGKDVELRCDPISGHTALYWYRQSLGQGLEFLIYFQGNSAPDKSGLPSDRFSAERTGGSVSTLTIQRTQQEDSAVYLCASSSVFRGSYEQYFGPGTRLTVT.

The J gene is TRBJ2-7, the V gene TRBV13, with D perhaps matching TRBD2 (6 bases). Germline-derived CDR1 and CDR2 are PRHDT and FYEKMQ (reference sequence). V lost 4 bases, J lost 6 bases, and 16 bases lay in between. The CDR3 loop spans 14 amino acids. CDR3 bases: TGTGCCAGCAGCTGGGGACTCCGTCTCGGCGAGCAGTACTTC. Its translation: CASSWGLRLGEQYF.

The rearrangement links TRBV28 to TRBJ1-2; a weak D match, TRBD1 (5 bases). This CDR3 region has 13 residues. CDR1 is MDHEN, CDR2 SYDVKM, per germline. The V and J ends lost 2 bases and 8 bases respectively, with 12 bases between them. The CDR3 DNA reads as TGTGCCAGCAGTTTAGGCAGGGAATGGGGCTACACCTTC. Its translation: CASSLGREWGYTF.